A selection of T cell receptor beta chains follows, all from one sample in a study of Graves' ophthalmopathy and Graves' hyperthyroidism. A single record per CDR3 protein comes from TCRdb applying MiXCR to the multiplex PCR reads. The repertoire consists of a few hundred thousand distinct CDR3 sequences, with about a sixth occurring once and the leading ten covering 2.4%. Sequencing was carried out using peripheral blood. These receptors were taken from an adult woman with stable Graves' hyperthyroidism. The CDR3 runs from the conserved cysteine through the conserved F or W. D genes are given only for firm matches. The listing skips clone size in some rows; elsewhere it reads once, few, many or a size class.

clone_size,j_call,v_call,d_call,cdr3_aa,cdr3_nt
many,TRBJ2-7,TRBV6-1,TRBD2,CASSDRLTGGDEQYF,TGTGCCAGCAGTGATCGTCTTACGGGAGGGGACGAGCAGTACTTC
few,TRBJ2-2,TRBV27,TRBD2,CATRLAGLNANTGELFF,TGTGCCACCAGACTAGCGGGGTTGAACGCGAACACCGGGGAGCTGTTTTTT
many,TRBJ1-2,TRBV6-5,-,CASSYWRQPYYGYTF,TGTGCCAGCAGTTACTGGAGACAGCCTTACTATGGCTACACCTTC
many,TRBJ1-2,TRBV5-1,-,CASSDPTDGYGYTF,TGCGCCAGCAGTGACCCCACGGATGGCTATGGCTACACCTTC
few,TRBJ2-7,TRBV4-2,-,CASSQDPREQYF,TGTGCCAGCAGCCAAGACCCAAGGGAGCAGTACTTC
few,TRBJ2-7,TRBV2,-,CASIGVPYEQYF,TGTGCCAGCATCGGAGTTCCCTACGAGCAGTACTTC
many,TRBJ2-4,TRBV27,TRBD1,CASSSTGYGIQYF,TGTGCCAGCAGCTCGACAGGGTACGGCATTCAGTACTTC
many,TRBJ2-5,TRBV18,-,CASSPGGVKTQYF,TGTGCCAGCTCACCTGGCGGGGTGAAGACCCAGTACTTC
many,TRBJ1-3,TRBV7-2,TRBD1,CASSSQTGSIGNTIYF,TGTGCCAGCAGCTCCCAGACAGGGTCTATTGGAAACACCATATATTTT
-,TRBJ2-4,TRBV28,TRBD1,CASSADRDLAKNIQYF,TGTGCCAGCAGCGCAGACAGGGACCTAGCCAAAAACATTCAGTACTTC